A single sample is the source of the 25 T cell receptor beta chains below, sequenced in a study of CD8+ T cells in alopecia areata. Regarding treatment: oral pan-JAK inhibitor, 5-10 mg twice daily. As the sequencing template, cDNA was produced by extracting RNA and reverse transcribing it. Assay: immunoSEQ multiplex PCR; the TCRdb copy retains only in-frame clones and omits some. Of 100,000 or so clones listed, just under 60% were seen once; the top ten hold roughly 15%. Sequences were derived from CD8+ T cells sorted from blood, sampled at week 56, from a patient treated with tofacitinib. These receptors originate from a human donor with alopecia areata.

The chain employs TRBV9 and TRBJ2-1; 10 bases fit TRBD2. J lost 8 bases, V lost 5 bases, and 13 bases had no gene match. This CDR3 has 16 amino acids. Per germline, CDR1 SGDLS and CDR2 YYNGEE. The CDR3 nucleotides read TGTGCCAGCAGTGCCGTCCAAGCGGGGGGGCCGTATGAGCAGTTCTTC. This codes for CASSAVQAGGPYEQFF.

This CDR3 reads CASSFSGNEQFF. The CDR3, as DNA: TGTGCCAGCAGCTTTTCAGGGAATGAGCAGTTCTTC. This sequence joins TRBV11-3 and TRBJ2-1, with D possibly TRBD1 on 5 matching bases. Germline CDR1 reads SGHNT; CDR2 reads YENEEA. V was pared by 3 bases and J by 7 bases, with 7 bases between. CDR3 size: 12 residues. Full variable domain (rest looked up from reference TRBV11-3 and TRBJ2-1): EAGVVQSPRYKIIEKKQPVAFWCNPISGHNTLYWYLQNLGQGPELLIRYENEEAVDDSQLPKDRFSAERLKGVDSTLKIQPAELGDSAVYLCASSFSGNEQFFGPGTRLTVL.

The chain uses TRBV25-1 and TRBJ2-2; the match to TRBD2 covers 8 bases. Trimming removed 5 bases from V and 3 bases from J; junction bases left unmatched: 2. The germline V gene has CDR1 MGHDK and CDR2 SYGVNS. This CDR3 has 14 amino acids. The CDR3 DNA reads as TGTGCCAGCAGTTGGCGGGGGGACACCGGGGAGCTGTTTTTT. Its translation: CASSWRGDTGELFF.

The rearrangement links TRBV2 to TRBJ2-1, with D hard to call. Germline loops: CDR1 SNHLY, CDR2 FYNNEI. The CDR3 is 13 amino acids. With 4 bases removed from V and 3 bases from J, the gap between germline ends came to 7 bases. CDR3 DNA sequence: TGTGCCAGCAGTGGGCAGGTCTACAATGAGCAGTTCTTC. Translated, it gives CASSGQVYNEQFF.

The chain is built from TRBV10-2 and TRBJ2-2; TRBD1 aligns across 8 bases. The CDR3 consists of 14 residues. From germline, CDR1 is WSHSY and CDR2 SAAADI. V lost 9 bases, J lost 5 bases, and 8 bases stayed unmatched. The CDR3 nucleotides are TGCGCCAGTCTCGGGACAGGTTTTACCGGGGAGCTGTTTTTT. Translating gives CASLGTGFTGELFF.

This clone was detected a few times. The CDR3 nucleotides are TGCAGCGTTGAAGCCCTAGAACCACAAGCTTTCTTT. Translated: CSVEALEPQAFF. The V gene is TRBV29-1, the J gene TRBJ1-1; D is unclear. V was cut by 1 base and J by 9 bases, with 12 bases left in between. This CDR3 is 12 amino acids long. Per germline, CDR1 SQVTM and CDR2 ANQGSEA.

This clone was recorded a few times. The J gene is TRBJ2-7, the V gene TRBV9; 12 positions agree with TRBD1. The germline V gene has CDR1 SGDLS and CDR2 YYNGEE. Losses at the gene ends were 7 bases for V and 2 bases for J; bases not matched to a gene: 7. This CDR3 contains 15 residues. The CDR3 DNA sequence: TGTGCCAGCGCCCAGGGACAGGGGGCCCCCTACGAGCAGTACTTC. It specifies CASAQGQGAPYEQYF.

This rearrangement joins TRBV5-6 to TRBJ1-5, with D perhaps TRBD1 (6 bases). There are 14 residues in the CDR3. The V end lost 5 bases, the J end lost 2 bases, and 11 bases lay between the germline ends. CDR1 SGHDT and CDR2 YYEEEE come from the germline V gene. The CDR3 DNA follows: TGTGCCAGCAGTACAGGGTTCCGCAATCAGCCCCAGCATTTT. It is translated as CASSTGFRNQPQHF.

The chain joins TRBV6-5 to TRBJ1-2; no definite D call. Germline CDR1 reads MNHEY; CDR2 reads SVGAGI. The CDR3 is 12 amino acids. Between the trimmed V and J ends, which lost 6 bases and 4 bases, there was a span of 9 bases. CDR3: CASRTTGYGYTF. The DNA of the CDR3 is TGTGCCAGCAGAACGACCGGCTATGGCTACACCTTC.

V gene TRBV7-9 combines with J gene TRBJ2-1; 8 nucleotides match TRBD1. Germline CDR1 is SEHNR and CDR2 is FQNEAQ (reference sequence). CDR3 size: 15 residues. The V gene end was trimmed by 5 bases and the J gene end by 2 bases; junction bases not matched to a gene: 5. CDR3 sequence reads: CASSNRQGPYNEQFF. The CDR3 nucleotides are TGTGCCAGCAGCAATCGACAGGGGCCCTACAATGAGCAGTTCTTC.

The chain uses TRBV6-1 and TRBJ1-1, with 7 bases that match TRBD1. V dropped 6 bases and J dropped 3; count of bases not matched to a gene: 4. The CDR3 is 13 amino acids. Germline V lookup: CDR1 MNHNS, CDR2 SASEGT. CDR3: CASRPQGYTEAFF. The DNA of the CDR3 is TGTGCCAGCAGACCACAGGGGTACACTGAAGCTTTCTTT.

This clone was found a few times. At one end the junction does not follow the germline gene, possibly because of a read error. V and J are TRBV25-1 and TRBJ1-6; D gene ambiguous. The germline gives CDR1 MGHDK, CDR2 SYGVNS. There are 9 residues in the CDR3. The CDR3 reads CAAGSPLHF. The CDR3 nucleotides read TGCGCCGCCGGTTCACCCCTCCACTTT.

The chain combines TRBV6-1 with TRBJ1-2; 10 nucleotides agree with TRBD1. The CDR3 covers 15 residues. V lost 8 bases to trimming and J lost 8 bases; unmatched junction nucleotides: 14. Germline assignment: CDR1 MNHNS and CDR2 SASEGT. The CDR3 DNA is TGTGCCAGCGAAAACCTTAAGACAGGGGGCCGGGGCTACACCTTC. This gives the protein CASENLKTGGRGYTF.

This clone came up a few times. The J gene is TRBJ1-2, the V gene TRBV19, with TRBD1 identical over 10 bases. Germline values: CDR1 LNHDA, CDR2 SQIVND (reference sequence). The CDR3 sequence is 16 residues long. V lost 1 base to trimming and J lost 4 bases; unmatched junction nucleotides: 6. The CDR3 nucleotides are TGTGCCAGTAGTATAGGACAGGGGGCGTCTTTCTATGGCTACACCTTC. Protein sequence: CASSIGQGASFYGYTF. Complete variable domain (other parts from reference TRBV19 and TRBJ1-2): DGGITQSPKYLFRKEGQNVTLSCEQNLNHDAMYWYRQDPGQGLRLIYYSQIVNDFQKGDIAEGYSVSREKKESFPLTVTSAQKNPTAFYLCASSIGQGASFYGYTFGSGTRLTVV.

This sequence joins TRBV30 and TRBJ1-3; D possibly corresponds to TRBD1 (5 bases). The V gene lost 2 bases and the J gene lost 3 bases, with 5 bases spanning the gap. The CDR3 sequence is 12 residues long. CDR1 GTSNPN and CDR2 SVGIG come from the germline V gene (reference sequence). The CDR3: CAWSTGGNTIYF. In DNA form, the CDR3 reads TGTGCCTGGAGTACAGGTGGAAACACCATATATTTT.

The chain combines TRBV7-9 with TRBJ1-2; unclear D gene. V lost 1 base, J lost 4 bases, and 10 bases lay in between. The CDR3 has 14 residues. Germline CDR1 is SEHNR and CDR2 is FQNEAQ (reference sequence). As DNA, the CDR3 is TGTGCCAGCAGCTTAGTAGGTCCCGCCTATGGCTACACCTTC. Translating it yields CASSLVGPAYGYTF. Drawing the rest from reference TRBV7-9 and TRBJ1-2, the complete variable domain is DTGVSQNPRHKITKRGQNVTFRCDPISEHNRLYWYRQTLGQGPEFLTYFQNEAQLEKSRLLSDRFSAERPKGSFSTLEIQRTEQGDSAMYLCASSLVGPAYGYTFGSGTRLTVV.

V gene TRBV6-5 combines with J gene TRBJ2-5; TRBD2 agrees at 9 bases. The DNA end favors TRBJ2-7, so the J call may be wrong. This CDR3 has 14 amino acids. CDR1 is MNHEY and CDR2 is SVGAGI in the germline V gene. CDR3 amino acids: CASMMAGGYYEQYF. As DNA, the CDR3 is TGTGCCAGTATGATGGCGGGGGGGTACTACGAGCAGTACTTC.

This chain connects TRBV30 to TRBJ1-2, with D hard to call. There are 12 residues in the CDR3. Between the trimmed V and J ends, which lost 5 bases and 2 bases, there was a span of 9 bases. The V gene's germline CDR1 is GTSNPN and CDR2 SVGIG (reference sequence). CDR3 DNA: TGTGCCTGGGGGCTCCAAAACTATGGCTACACCTTC. Translating it yields CAWGLQNYGYTF.

J is TRBJ2-1 and V is TRBV2; D not certain. The CDR3 extends over 13 amino acids. V gave up 8 bases and J gave up 7 bases, with 15 bases separating them. Germline V gene lookup returns CDR1 SNHLY and CDR2 FYNNEI. In DNA form, the CDR3 reads TGTGCCAGCTTAGGTTTTAAGGGAAATGAGCAGTTCTTC. This codes for CASLGFKGNEQFF.

This clone was recorded a few times. The chain joins TRBV29-1 to TRBJ2-7; 11 positions match TRBD1. This CDR3 is 14 amino acids long. Germline assignment: CDR1 SQVTM and CDR2 ANQGSEA. With 1 base clipped from V and 4 bases from J, the junction kept 3 bases outside the gene matches. The CDR3 is CSVEGGQGGYEQYF. CDR3 bases: TGCAGCGTTGAAGGGGGACAGGGGGGATACGAGCAGTACTTC.

The chain couples TRBV14 to TRBJ2-2, with TRBD1 identical over 9 bases. The CDR3 consists of 15 residues. The V gene end was trimmed by 5 bases and the J gene end by 3 bases; junction bases not matched to a gene: 4. Germline V CDR1 and CDR2: SGHDN, FVKESK. CDR3 loop: CASSYTGGDTGELFF. The CDR3 DNA is TGTGCCAGCAGCTACACAGGGGGCGACACCGGGGAGCTGTTTTTT.

This chain joins TRBV7-9 and TRBJ2-5; either TRBD1 or TRBD2 may fit D (6 bases each). The CDR3 extends over 12 amino acids. Deletions cut 8 bases from V and 3 bases from J, with 10 bases between. Germline V CDR1 and CDR2: SEHNR, FQNEAQ (reference sequence). CDR3 in amino acids: CASEEGEETQYF. The CDR3 coding sequence is TGTGCCAGCGAGGAGGGGGAAGAGACCCAGTACTTC. The whole variable domain, filled in from reference TRBV7-9 and TRBJ2-5, reads DTGVSQNPRHKITKRGQNVTFRCDPISEHNRLYWYRQTLGQGPEFLTYFQNEAQLEKSRLLSDRFSAERPKGSFSTLEIQRTEQGDSAMYLCASEEGEETQYFGPGTRLLVL.

The chain recombines TRBV7-3 with TRBJ2-3; no definite D call. Trimming stripped 0 bases from V and 6 bases from J, with 13 bases between. This CDR3 has 15 residues. Germline loops: CDR1 SGHTA, CDR2 FQGTGA. CDR3 loop: CASSLTGFSTDTQYF. CDR3 sequence (DNA): TGTGCCAGCAGCTTAACGGGTTTCAGTACCGATACGCAGTATTTT.

V is TRBV5-6 and J is TRBJ1-6, with a weak D call TRBD1 (5 bases). The CDR3 contains 14 residues. The V gene's germline CDR1 is SGHDT and CDR2 YYEEEE. Trimming cost V 6 bases and J 9 bases, with 16 bases left between them. The CDR3 protein is CASTPGEIGSPLHF. CDR3 nucleotides: TGTGCCAGCACCCCGGGGGAAATCGGTTCACCCCTCCACTTT.

V and J are TRBV5-6 and TRBJ2-7; tentative D call: TRBD1 (6 bases). V was shortened by 1 base and J by 7 bases, with 18 bases between the two germline ends. Germline loops: CDR1 SGHDT, CDR2 YYEEEE. This CDR3 region has 15 residues. In DNA, the CDR3 is TGTGCCAGCAGCTTGTCTCGGGACACCGTGGGAGAGCAGTACTTC. Residues: CASSLSRDTVGEQYF. Full variable domain (rest looked up from reference TRBV5-6 and TRBJ2-7): DAGVTQSPTHLIKTRGQQVTLRCSPKSGHDTVSWYQQALGQGPQFIFQYYEEEERQRGNFPDRFSGHQFPNYSSELNVNALLLGDSALYLCASSLSRDTVGEQYFGPGTRLTVT.